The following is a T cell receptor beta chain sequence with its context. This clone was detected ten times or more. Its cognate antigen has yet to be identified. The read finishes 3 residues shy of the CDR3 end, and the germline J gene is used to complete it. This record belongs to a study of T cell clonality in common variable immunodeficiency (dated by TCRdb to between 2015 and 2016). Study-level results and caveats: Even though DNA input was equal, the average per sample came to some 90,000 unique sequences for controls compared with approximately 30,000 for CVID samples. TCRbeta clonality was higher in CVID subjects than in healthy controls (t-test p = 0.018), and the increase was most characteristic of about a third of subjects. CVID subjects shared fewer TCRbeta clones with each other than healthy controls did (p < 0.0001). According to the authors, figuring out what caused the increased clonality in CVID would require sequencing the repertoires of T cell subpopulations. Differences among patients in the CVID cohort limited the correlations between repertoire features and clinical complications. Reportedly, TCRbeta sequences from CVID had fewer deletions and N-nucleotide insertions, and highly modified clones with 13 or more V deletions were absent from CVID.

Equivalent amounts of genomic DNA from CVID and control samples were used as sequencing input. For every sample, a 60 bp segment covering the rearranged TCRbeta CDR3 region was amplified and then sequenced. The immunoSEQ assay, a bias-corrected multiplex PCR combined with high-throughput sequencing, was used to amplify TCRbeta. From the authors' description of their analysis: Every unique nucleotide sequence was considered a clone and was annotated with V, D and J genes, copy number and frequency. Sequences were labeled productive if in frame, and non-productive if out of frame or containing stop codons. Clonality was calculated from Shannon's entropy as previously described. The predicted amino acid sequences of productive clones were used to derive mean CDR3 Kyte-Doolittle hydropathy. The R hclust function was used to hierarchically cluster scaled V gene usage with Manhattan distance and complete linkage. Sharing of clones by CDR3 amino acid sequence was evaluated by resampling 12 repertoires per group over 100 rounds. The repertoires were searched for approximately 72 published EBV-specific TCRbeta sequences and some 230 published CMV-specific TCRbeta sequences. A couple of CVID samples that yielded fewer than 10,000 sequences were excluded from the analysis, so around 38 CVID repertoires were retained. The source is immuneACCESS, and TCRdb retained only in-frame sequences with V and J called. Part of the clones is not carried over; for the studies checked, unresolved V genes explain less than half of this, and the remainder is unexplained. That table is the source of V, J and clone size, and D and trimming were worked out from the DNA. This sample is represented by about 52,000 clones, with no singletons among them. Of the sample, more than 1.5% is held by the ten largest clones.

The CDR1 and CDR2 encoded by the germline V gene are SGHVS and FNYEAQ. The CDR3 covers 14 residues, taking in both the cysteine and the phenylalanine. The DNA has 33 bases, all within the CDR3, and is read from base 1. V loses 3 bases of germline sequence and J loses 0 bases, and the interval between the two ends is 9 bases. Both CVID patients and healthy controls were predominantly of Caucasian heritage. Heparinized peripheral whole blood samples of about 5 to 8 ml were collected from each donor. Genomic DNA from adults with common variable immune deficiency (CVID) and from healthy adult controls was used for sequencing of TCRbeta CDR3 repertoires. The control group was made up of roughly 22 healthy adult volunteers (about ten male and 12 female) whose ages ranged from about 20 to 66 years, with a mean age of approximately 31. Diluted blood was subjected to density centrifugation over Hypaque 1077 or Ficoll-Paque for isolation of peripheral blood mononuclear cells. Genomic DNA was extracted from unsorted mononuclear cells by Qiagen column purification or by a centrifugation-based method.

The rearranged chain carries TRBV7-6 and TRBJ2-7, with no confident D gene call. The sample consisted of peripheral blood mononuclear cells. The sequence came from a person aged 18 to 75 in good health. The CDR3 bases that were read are TGTGCCAGCAGCTTGCAACGGTACTCCTACGAG. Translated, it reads CASSLQRYSYE. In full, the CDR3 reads CASSLQRYSYEQYF.